This paragraph reports one T cell receptor (beta chain). The data are from a study of blood T cell repertoires in COVID-19. Turning to the study itself: The United States, Italy and Spain were the sources of the acute and convalescent COVID-19 samples. From T cells, B-cell-depleted T cells, or PBMCs came the material, which was cDNA or gDNA.

There are 16 residues in the CDR3. V gave up 3 bases and J gave up 0 bases, with 13 bases separating them. Germline CDR1 MNHEY, CDR2 SMNVEV (reference sequence). In the original processing: Using reference gene primer amplification, nucleated cell counts were estimated. Profiled with immunoSEQ multiplex PCR; TCRdb holds only in-frame clones, not every one. V and J calls and clone size are copied from that table; D and trimming were computed from the DNA. The table has fewer than 300,000 clones, approximately 93% seen once. Patients at the Seattle site were enrolled during active infection and followed longitudinally.

The sample was peripheral blood. The receptor was derived from a woman aged 25 to 39 with COVID-19, enrolled during active disease. The rearrangement joins TRBV27 to TRBJ2-3; D perhaps matches TRBD2 (5 bases). In DNA form, the CDR3 reads TGTGCCAGCAGTTTCGAAGCGGACCCTAGCACAGATACGCAGTATTTT. This translates into CASSFEADPSTDTQYF.